The sequence of this TCR beta chain was determined in a study of blood T cell repertoires in COVID-19. Repertoires were generated with immunoSEQ multiplex PCR, while TCRdb's copy carries only in-frame clones and drops some. The sample includes about 280,000 clones, roughly 85% of them seen just once. The V end was cut by 0 bases, the J end by 7 bases, with 8 bases between. Germline-derived CDR1 and CDR2 are SGDLS and YYNGEE. The CDR3 contains 13 residues. The TCR originated in a woman in her 50s who had recovered from COVID-19. Sequenced sample: PBMCs or T cells enriched from blood (not recorded which). This chain joins TRBV9 and TRBJ2-1, with D unclear. CDR3 nucleotide sequence: TGTGCCAGCAGCGTAGTCCCCGGGAATGAGCAGTTCTTC. This encodes CASSVVPGNEQFF.